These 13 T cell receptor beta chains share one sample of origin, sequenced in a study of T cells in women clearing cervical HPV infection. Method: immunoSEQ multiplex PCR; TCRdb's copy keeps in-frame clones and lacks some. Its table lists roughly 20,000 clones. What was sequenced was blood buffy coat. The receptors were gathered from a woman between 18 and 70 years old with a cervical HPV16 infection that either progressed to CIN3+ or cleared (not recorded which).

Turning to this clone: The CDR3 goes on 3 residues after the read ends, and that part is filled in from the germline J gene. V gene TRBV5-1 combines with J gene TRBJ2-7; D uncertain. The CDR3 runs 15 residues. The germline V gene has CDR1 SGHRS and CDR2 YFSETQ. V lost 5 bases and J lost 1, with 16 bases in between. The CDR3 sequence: CASRAGSGESYEQYF. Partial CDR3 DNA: TGCGCCAGCAGGGCAGGATCCGGAGAATCCTACGAG.

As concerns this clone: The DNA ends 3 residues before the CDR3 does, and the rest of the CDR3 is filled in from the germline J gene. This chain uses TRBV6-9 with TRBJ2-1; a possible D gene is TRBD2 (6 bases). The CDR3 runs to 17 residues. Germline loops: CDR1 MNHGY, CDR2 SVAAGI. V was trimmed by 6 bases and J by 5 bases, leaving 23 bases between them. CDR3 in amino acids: CASRGLEGRGTNNEQFF. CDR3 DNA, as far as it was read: TGTGCCAGCAGAGGATTGGAGGGTCGGGGGACGAACAATGAG.

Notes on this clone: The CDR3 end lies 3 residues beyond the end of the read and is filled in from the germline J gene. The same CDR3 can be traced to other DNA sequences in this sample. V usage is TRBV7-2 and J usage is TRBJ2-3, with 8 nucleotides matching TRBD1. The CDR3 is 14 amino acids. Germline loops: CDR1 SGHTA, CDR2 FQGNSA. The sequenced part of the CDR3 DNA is TGTGCCAGCAGCCTCGACAGGGGCCAAGAGACG. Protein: CASSLDRGQET. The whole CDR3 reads CASSLDRGQETQYF.

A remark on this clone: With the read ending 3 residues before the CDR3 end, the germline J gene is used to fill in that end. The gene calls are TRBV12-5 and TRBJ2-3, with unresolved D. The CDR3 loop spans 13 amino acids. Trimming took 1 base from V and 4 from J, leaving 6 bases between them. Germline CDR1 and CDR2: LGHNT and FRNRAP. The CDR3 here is CASGLAGADTQYF. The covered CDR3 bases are TGTGCTAGTGGTTTGGCAGGTGCAGATACG. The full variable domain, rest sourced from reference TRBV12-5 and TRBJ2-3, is DARVTQTPRHKVTEMGQEVTMRCQPILGHNTVFWYRQTMMQGLELLAYFRNRAPLDDSGMPKDRFSAEMPDATLATLKIQPSEPRDSAVYFCASGLAGADTQYFGPGTRLTVL.

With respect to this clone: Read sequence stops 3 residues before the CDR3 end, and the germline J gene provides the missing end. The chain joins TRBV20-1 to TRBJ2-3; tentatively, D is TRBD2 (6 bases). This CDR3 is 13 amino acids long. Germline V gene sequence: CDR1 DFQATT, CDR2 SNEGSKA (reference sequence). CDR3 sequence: CSARRDFQETQYF. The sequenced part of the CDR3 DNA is TGCAGTGCTAGACGGGACTTTCAAGAGACG.

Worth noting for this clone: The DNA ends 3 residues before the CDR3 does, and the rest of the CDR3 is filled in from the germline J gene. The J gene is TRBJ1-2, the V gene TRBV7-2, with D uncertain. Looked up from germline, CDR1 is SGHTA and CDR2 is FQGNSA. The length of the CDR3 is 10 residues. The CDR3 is CASSSGDYTF. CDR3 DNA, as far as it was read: TGTGCCAGCAGCTCCGGTGAC.

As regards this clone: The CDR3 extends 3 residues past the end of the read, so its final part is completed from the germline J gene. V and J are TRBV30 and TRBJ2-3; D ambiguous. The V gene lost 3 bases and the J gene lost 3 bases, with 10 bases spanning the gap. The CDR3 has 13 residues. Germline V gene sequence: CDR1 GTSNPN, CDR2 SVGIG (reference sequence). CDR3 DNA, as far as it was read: TGTGCCTGGAGAGCAGACATTACAGATACG. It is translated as CAWRADITDT. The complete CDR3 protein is CAWRADITDTQYF.

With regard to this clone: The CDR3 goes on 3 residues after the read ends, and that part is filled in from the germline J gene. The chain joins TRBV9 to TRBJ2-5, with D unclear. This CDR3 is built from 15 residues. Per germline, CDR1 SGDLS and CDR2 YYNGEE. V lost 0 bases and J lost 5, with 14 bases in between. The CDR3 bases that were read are TGTGCCAGCAGCGTAGGGAGCGTCGGGTCGGAGACC. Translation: CASSVGSVGSET. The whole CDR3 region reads CASSVGSVGSETQYF.

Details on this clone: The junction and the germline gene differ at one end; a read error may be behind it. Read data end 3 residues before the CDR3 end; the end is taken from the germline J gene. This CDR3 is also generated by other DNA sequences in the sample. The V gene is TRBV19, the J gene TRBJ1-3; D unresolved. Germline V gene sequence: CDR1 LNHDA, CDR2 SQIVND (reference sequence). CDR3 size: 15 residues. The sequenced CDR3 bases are TGTGCCAGCACCTTAGGGCTCCACTCTGGAAACACG. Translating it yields CASTLGLHSGNT. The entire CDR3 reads CASTLGLHSGNTIYF.

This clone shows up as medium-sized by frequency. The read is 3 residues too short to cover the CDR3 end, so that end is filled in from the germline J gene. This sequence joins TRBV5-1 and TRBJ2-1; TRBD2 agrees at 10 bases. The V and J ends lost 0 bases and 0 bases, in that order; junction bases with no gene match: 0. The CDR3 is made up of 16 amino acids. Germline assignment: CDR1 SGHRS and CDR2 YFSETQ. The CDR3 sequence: CASSLGLAGSYNEQFF. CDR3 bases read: TGCGCCAGCAGCTTGGGACTAGCGGGCTCCTACAATGAG.

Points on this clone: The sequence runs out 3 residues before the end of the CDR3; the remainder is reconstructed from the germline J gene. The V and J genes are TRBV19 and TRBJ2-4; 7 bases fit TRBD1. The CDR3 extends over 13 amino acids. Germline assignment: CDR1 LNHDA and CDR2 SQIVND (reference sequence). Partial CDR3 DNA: TGTGCCAGTAGTACCCGGGACAGCTATGGT. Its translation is CASSTRDSYG. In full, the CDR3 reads CASSTRDSYGQYF. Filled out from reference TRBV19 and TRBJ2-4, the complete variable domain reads DGGITQSPKYLFRKEGQNVTLSCEQNLNHDAMYWYRQDPGQGLRLIYYSQIVNDFQKGDIAEGYSVSREKKESFPLTVTSAQKNPTAFYLCASSTRDSYGQYFGAGTRLSVL.

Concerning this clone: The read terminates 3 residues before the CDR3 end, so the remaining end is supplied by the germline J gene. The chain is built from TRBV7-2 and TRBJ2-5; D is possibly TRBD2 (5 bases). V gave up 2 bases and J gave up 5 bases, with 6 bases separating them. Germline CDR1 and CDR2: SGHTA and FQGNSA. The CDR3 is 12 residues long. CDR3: CASSLPGETQYF. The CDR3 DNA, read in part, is TGTGCCAGCAGCTTACCGGGGGAGACC.

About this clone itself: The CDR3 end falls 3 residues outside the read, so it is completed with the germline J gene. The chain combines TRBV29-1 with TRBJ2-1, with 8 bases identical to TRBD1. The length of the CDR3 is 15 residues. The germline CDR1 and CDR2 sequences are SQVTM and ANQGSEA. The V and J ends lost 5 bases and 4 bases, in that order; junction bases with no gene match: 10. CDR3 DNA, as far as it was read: TGCAGCGTTTTGAAGGGGACAGGTGGGTACAATGAG. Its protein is CSVLKGTGGYNE. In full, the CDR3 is CSVLKGTGGYNEQFF.